What follows describes a single T cell receptor (beta chain). Its matching antigen is unknown. This specimen comes from a study of cytomegalovirus exposure and HLA in healthy donors. Overall study findings and caveats: Among donors in an Asian-associated ancestry cluster, a later analysis reportedly found fewer N-insertions than the approximately 670-donor mean. Researchers reported in a later analysis that a missense DCLRE1C variant was tied to TCR beta V- and J-gene trimming.

CDR3 length: 13 amino acids. Trimming took off 1 base at V and 3 bases at J, with 6 bases between the two ends. CDR1 and CDR2 from the germline V gene are MNHNS and SASEGT. The PCR employed 60 Vbeta primers together with 13 Jbeta primers. The data were produced by immunoSEQ multiplex PCR, yet TCRdb's version contains in-frame clones alone and is incomplete. Of 160,000 or so clones listed, just under 80% are singletons. The clonotype was recovered from a woman aged 40 to 50 in good health and CMV-seropositive. This chain connects TRBV6-1 to TRBJ1-2; no clear D. Sequenced material: PBMCs. The DNA for the CDR3 is TGTGCCAGCAGTGAAGGTCTAGACTATGGCTACACCTTC. This codes for CASSEGLDYGYTF.